The 30 T cell receptor beta chains below were found in one sample sequenced in a study of cytomegalovirus exposure and HLA in healthy donors. PCR primers comprised 60 Vbeta and 13 Jbeta primers. Generated by immunoSEQ multiplex PCR, the TCRdb table keeps only in-frame clones and is missing some. This sample carries some 120,000 clones, over 65% of them seen once, and the ten largest clones take 1.8%. The material sequenced was PBMCs. The receptors were gathered from a man aged 18 to 29 in good health and CMV-seronegative.

This rearrangement joins TRBV7-2 to TRBJ2-5, with D possibly being TRBD1 (5 bases). CDR1 is SGHTA, CDR2 FQGNSA, per germline. The V end was cut by 5 bases, the J end by 4 bases, with 8 bases between. The length of the CDR3 is 12 residues. CDR3 nucleotides: TGTGCCAGCAGCCAGGGTAGAGAGACCCAGTACTTC. It specifies CASSQGRETQYF.

This chain uses TRBV29-1 with TRBJ1-2, with a possible D match to TRBD1 (6 bases). Germline V gene lookup returns CDR1 SQVTM and CDR2 ANQGSEA. Trimming stripped 6 bases from V and 3 bases from J, with 23 bases between. This CDR3 spans 16 amino acids. Here the CDR3 reads CSVFQGRLAMYYGYTF. CDR3 in DNA: TGCAGCGTATTCCAGGGGCGACTTGCTATGTACTATGGCTACACCTTC.

Remarks on this clone: The junction and the germline gene differ at one end; a read error may be behind it. The chain employs TRBV7-9 and TRBJ1-3, with 7 bases identical to TRBD1. This CDR3 has 16 amino acids. The germline gives CDR1 SEHNR, CDR2 FQNEAQ (reference sequence). For the CDR3, the DNA is TGTTCCAGCAGCTTACTACAGGGGATCTCTGGAAACACCATATATTTT. It specifies CSSSLLQGISGNTIYF.

This clone was seen only once. The chain combines TRBV4-1 with TRBJ1-1; the D gene is possibly TRBD1 (5 bases). Germline values: CDR1 MGHRA, CDR2 YSYEKL. The CDR3 runs to 15 residues. Between the trimmed V and J ends, which lost 4 bases and 2 bases, there was a span of 14 bases. Written as DNA, the CDR3 is TGCGCCAGCAGCCTAAGTCAGGGATCCAACACTGAAGCTTTCTTT. This gives the protein CASSLSQGSNTEAFF.

This chain uses TRBV7-2 with TRBJ1-1; 7 positions agree with TRBD1. From germline, CDR1 is SGHTA and CDR2 FQGNSA. The CDR3 runs to 19 residues. Germline trimming cut 1 base from V and 1 base from J; bases unmatched to any gene: 15. Here the CDR3 DNA reads TGTGCCAGCAGCTTAGTTCAGGGGGGTTTAGGTGCTGGGAACACTGAAGCTTTCTTT. Translating gives CASSLVQGGLGAGNTEAFF.

The V and J genes are TRBV2 and TRBJ2-1; weak D call: TRBD2 (6 bases). From germline, CDR1 is SNHLY and CDR2 FYNNEI. The CDR3 runs 14 residues. V lost 7 bases and J 6 bases, leaving 16 bases between the germline ends. The CDR3 DNA is TGTGCCAGCACCAGAATCCCCGGGAGCAATGAGCAGTTCTTC. Translating it yields CASTRIPGSNEQFF.

The chain combines TRBV5-6 with TRBJ2-7; 7 bases fit TRBD1. The CDR3 covers 14 residues. CDR1 and CDR2 (germline): SGHDT, YYEEEE. With 3 bases clipped from V and 3 bases from J, the junction kept 6 bases outside the gene matches. Here the CDR3 reads CASSWGQLVYEQYF. For the CDR3, the DNA is TGTGCCAGCAGCTGGGGACAGTTGGTCTACGAGCAGTACTTC.

The V gene is TRBV9, the J gene TRBJ2-2, with D perhaps matching TRBD2 (5 bases). CDR1 and CDR2 (germline): SGDLS, YYNGEE. V shed 0 bases and J shed 5 bases, with 8 bases lying between them. The CDR3 loop spans 14 amino acids. CDR3 protein: CASSVEGVTGELFF. The CDR3 coding sequence is TGTGCCAGCAGCGTAGAGGGAGTAACCGGGGAGCTGTTTTTT.

The rearrangement links TRBV2 to TRBJ1-2; tentative D call: TRBD1 (5 bases). The CDR3 covers 15 residues. Trimming shortened V by 6 bases and J by 0 bases, and 14 bases separated the two germline ends. CDR1 is SNHLY and CDR2 is FYNNEI in the germline V gene. CDR3 region: CASRVWGGTNYGYTF. CDR3 DNA: TGTGCCAGCAGGGTCTGGGGGGGAACTAACTATGGCTACACCTTC. Variable domain in full (rest from reference TRBV2 and TRBJ1-2): EPEVTQTPSHQVTQMGQEVILRCVPISNHLYFYWYRQILGQKVEFLVSFYNNEISEKSEIFDDQFSVERPDGSNFTLKIRSTKLEDSAMYFCASRVWGGTNYGYTFGSGTRLTVV.

The rearrangement links TRBV19 to TRBJ2-7; no clear D. The CDR3 runs 14 residues. The V gene's germline CDR1 is LNHDA and CDR2 SQIVND (reference sequence). Trimming stripped 1 base from V and 2 bases from J, with 9 bases between. The CDR3 loop reads CASSIVAQTYEQYF. In DNA form, the CDR3 reads TGTGCCAGTAGTATAGTCGCACAGACCTACGAGCAGTACTTC. Variable domain in full (rest from reference TRBV19 and TRBJ2-7): DGGITQSPKYLFRKEGQNVTLSCEQNLNHDAMYWYRQDPGQGLRLIYYSQIVNDFQKGDIAEGYSVSREKKESFPLTVTSAQKNPTAFYLCASSIVAQTYEQYFGPGTRLTVT.

This sequence joins TRBV6-5 and TRBJ1-5, with 7 nucleotides matching TRBD1. Germline lookup yields CDR1 MNHEY and CDR2 SVGAGI. The junction had 4 bases not matched to a gene; V was cut back by 4 bases and J by 1 base. The CDR3 has 15 residues. CDR3 DNA: TGTGCCAGCAGTTCGGCAGGGGGAAGCAATCAGCCCCAGCATTTT. This sequence encodes CASSSAGGSNQPQHF.

On this clone: This specimen includes other DNA sequences encoding the same CDR3. The rearrangement uses TRBV7-9 and TRBJ1-1; unclear D gene. V dropped 6 bases and J dropped 2 bases, with 7 bases sitting between them. This CDR3 region has 12 residues. CDR1 and CDR2 (germline): SEHNR, FQNEAQ (reference sequence). The CDR3 protein is CASSFGNTEAFF. The CDR3 nucleotides are TGTGCCAGCAGTTTCGGTAACACTGAAGCTTTCTTT.

The chain joins TRBV19 to TRBJ2-2, with 7 bases that match TRBD2. This CDR3 has 15 amino acids. Germline lookup yields CDR1 LNHDA and CDR2 SQIVND (reference sequence). V was pared by 7 bases and J by 6 bases, with 11 bases of the junction left unmatched. The CDR3 DNA reads as TGTGCCAGTAAATCGAGGGAGGGCCCCCCCGGGGAGCTGTTTTTT. It is translated as CASKSREGPPGELFF. Using reference TRBV19 and TRBJ2-2 for the parts outside the CDR3, the full variable domain is DGGITQSPKYLFRKEGQNVTLSCEQNLNHDAMYWYRQDPGQGLRLIYYSQIVNDFQKGDIAEGYSVSREKKESFPLTVTSAQKNPTAFYLCASKSREGPPGELFFGEGSRLTVL.

This rearrangement joins TRBV19 to TRBJ1-2; 7 bases align to TRBD1. CDR3 length: 13 amino acids. Germline V CDR1 and CDR2: LNHDA, SQIVND (reference sequence). V was clipped by 6 bases and J by 2 bases; unmatched bases: 3. The DNA of the CDR3 is TGTGCCAGTAGACTGGGACAGAACTATGGCTACACCTTC. Its protein is CASRLGQNYGYTF.

The chain combines TRBV9 with TRBJ2-5; 8 bases match TRBD1. The CDR3 length is 14 residues. From germline, CDR1 is SGDLS and CDR2 YYNGEE. The J segment lost 5 bases and the V segment lost 1 base, leaving 4 bases of the junction unmatched. The CDR3 sequence: CASSVQGAGETQYF. CDR3 in DNA: TGTGCCAGCAGCGTACAGGGGGCCGGGGAGACCCAGTACTTC.

The chain recombines TRBV11-2 with TRBJ1-4, with D maybe TRBD1 (5 bases). The CDR3 contains 16 residues. Germline CDR1 and CDR2: SGHAT and FQNNGV. Trimming cost V 0 bases and J 4 bases, with 12 bases left between them. The CDR3 is CASSLDLDKFNEKLFF. Written as DNA, the CDR3 is TGTGCCAGCAGCTTAGATCTGGACAAATTTAATGAAAAACTGTTTTTT.

The CDR3 region is CASSVNSPAGEETQYF. CDR3 DNA: TGTGCCAGCAGCGTAAACTCTCCAGCGGGGGAAGAGACCCAGTACTTC. J is TRBJ2-5 and V is TRBV9; 8 nucleotides align to TRBD2. The CDR3 length is 16 residues. V shed 1 base and J 3 bases; nucleotides not matched to a gene: 8. The V gene's germline CDR1 is SGDLS and CDR2 YYNGEE. Full variable domain (remainder filled in from reference TRBV9 and TRBJ2-5): DSGVTQTPKHLITATGQRVTLRCSPRSGDLSVYWYQQSLDQGLQFLIQYYNGEERAKGNILERFSAQQFPDLHSELNLSSLELGDSALYFCASSVNSPAGEETQYFGPGTRLLVL.

This clone was picked up a small number of times. V gene TRBV6-1 combines with J gene TRBJ2-7, with TRBD2 identical over 11 bases. The CDR3 totals 15 residues. The V gene end was trimmed by 6 bases and the J gene end by 9 bases; junction bases not matched to a gene: 13. Germline values: CDR1 MNHNS, CDR2 SASEGT. The CDR3 DNA reads TGTGCCAGCAGGACGACTAGCGGGGCCGTGGGAGGGCAGTACTTC. This sequence encodes CASRTTSGAVGGQYF.

The rearrangement joins TRBV6-4 to TRBJ1-2, with unresolved D. This CDR3 has 14 residues. The germline gives CDR1 MRHNA, CDR2 SNTAGT. Deletions cut 5 bases from V and 7 bases from J, with 17 bases between. CDR3 protein: CASSSGLGSIGYTF. The CDR3 bases are TGTGCCAGCAGTTCAGGTCTTGGCAGCATTGGCTACACCTTC.

The chain uses TRBV7-9 and TRBJ1-4; D is unresolved. Trimming removed 2 bases at V and 8 bases at J, with 6 bases between. The CDR3 has 12 residues. Germline CDR1 reads SEHNR; CDR2 reads FQNEAQ (reference sequence). The CDR3 sequence is CASSLIQEKLFF. CDR3 nucleotide sequence: TGTGCCAGCAGCTTAATCCAGGAAAAACTGTTTTTT.

This clone was counted a few times. The chain is built from TRBV7-9 and TRBJ2-1; TRBD2 matches 13 bases. From germline, CDR1 is SEHNR and CDR2 FQNEAQ (reference sequence). J lost 2 bases, V lost 5 bases, and 9 bases had no gene match. The CDR3 is 18 amino acids. The DNA of the CDR3 is TGTGCCAGCAGCCCGCGGACTAGCGGGGGAAAAACCTACAATGAGCAGTTCTTC. Translation gives CASSPRTSGGKTYNEQFF.

The J gene is TRBJ2-7, the V gene TRBV11-3, with D possibly being TRBD1 (5 bases). This CDR3 comprises 14 residues. Germline values: CDR1 SGHNT, CDR2 YENEEA. Trimming took off 0 bases at V and 3 bases at J, with 9 bases between the two ends. This CDR3 is CASSLDQGGYEQYF. The DNA of the CDR3 is TGTGCCAGCAGCTTAGACCAGGGTGGCTACGAGCAGTACTTC.

The chain links TRBV9 to TRBJ2-1, with no clear D. The germline gives CDR1 SGDLS, CDR2 YYNGEE. V was pared by 0 bases and J by 9 bases, with 13 bases between. This CDR3 is 14 amino acids long. Written as DNA, the CDR3 is TGTGCCAGCAGCGTAGCGGCTGAATCTAGTGAGCAGTTCTTC. Protein: CASSVAAESSEQFF.

The chain couples TRBV14 to TRBJ1-2, with no clear D. This CDR3 contains 13 residues. Deletions cut 1 base from V and 4 bases from J, with 7 bases between. The germline V gene encodes CDR1 SGHDN and CDR2 FVKESK. The CDR3 region has the DNA TGTGCCAGCAGCCAAGTGGGAGCCTATGGCTACACCTTC. It translates to CASSQVGAYGYTF.

The gene calls are TRBV29-1 and TRBJ1-2, with 9 bases aligning to TRBD1. V dropped 4 bases and J dropped 5; count of bases not matched to a gene: 5. The germline V gene has CDR1 SQVTM and CDR2 ANQGSEA. The CDR3 runs 13 residues. The CDR3 is CSVGTGVTYGYTF. For the CDR3, the DNA is TGCAGCGTTGGGACAGGGGTTACGTATGGCTACACCTTC.

This chain joins TRBV5-6 and TRBJ1-2; 9 nucleotides agree with TRBD1. The CDR3 has 15 amino acids. V shed 4 bases, J shed 2 bases, and the junction held 6 bases outside the gene matches. Germline-derived CDR1 and CDR2 are SGHDT and YYEEEE. DNA of the CDR3: TGTGCCAGCAGCCTGGGACAGGGCTGGAACTATGGCTACACCTTC. This sequence encodes CASSLGQGWNYGYTF.

The table lists this clone with a few counts. For the CDR3, the DNA is TGTGCCAGCAGCGCCCAGGCGTCGGATACGCAGTATTTT. It translates to CASSAQASDTQYF. V is TRBV9 and J is TRBJ2-3, with D unresolved. Germline CDR1 reads SGDLS; CDR2 reads YYNGEE. Trimming removed 3 bases from V and 6 bases from J, with 11 bases in between. The CDR3 consists of 13 residues.

This clone was counted once. The chain employs TRBV6-5 and TRBJ2-3, with a tentative D call TRBD2 (5 bases). The germline V gene encodes CDR1 MNHEY and CDR2 SVGAGI. V was pared by 10 bases and J by 2 bases, with 13 bases between. The CDR3 is 13 amino acids. CDR3 bases: TGTGCCATCGGGGAGACTGCCACAGATACGCAGTATTTT. Encoded protein: CAIGETATDTQYF.

The J gene is TRBJ1-3, the V gene TRBV4-1, with D tentatively TRBD1 (6 bases). Germline V gives CDR1 MGHRA, CDR2 YSYEKL. The CDR3 totals 16 residues. Between the trimmed V and J ends, which lost 0 bases and 4 bases, there was a span of 13 bases. The chain's CDR3 is CASSQDGTGPGNTIYF. The CDR3 DNA is TGCGCCAGCAGCCAAGATGGAACAGGGCCCGGAAACACCATATATTTT.

The chain links TRBV7-8 to TRBJ1-2, with D perhaps TRBD1 (6 bases). Trimming removed 6 bases from V and 4 bases from J, with 12 bases in between. The germline gives CDR1 SGHVS, CDR2 FQNEAQ. This CDR3 is 13 amino acids long. The DNA of the CDR3 is TGTGCCAGCAGTAGTACACAGGGCTATGGCTACACCTTC. Protein product: CASSSTQGYGYTF.